These 18 T cell receptor beta chains were sequenced from one sample in a study of blood T cell repertoires in COVID-19. The repertoire was sequenced with immunoSEQ multiplex PCR; TCRdb's copy has only in-frame clones and lacks some. The sample includes around 190,000 clones, 80% to 90% of them seen just once. The sequenced sample was peripheral blood. The receptors were gathered from a man between 65 and 80 years old with active or convalescent COVID-19.

This clone showed up just once. The chain uses TRBV27 and TRBJ2-5, with a tentative D call TRBD1 (6 bases). The CDR3 covers 16 residues. V lost 4 bases and J lost 5, with 20 bases in between. Germline CDR1 MNHEY, CDR2 SMNVEV (reference sequence). The CDR3 nucleotides are TGTGCCAGCAGTTCGCTGGCAGGGGAATTTGGGGAGACCCAGTACTTC. It encodes CASSSLAGEFGETQYF.

This clone has only a few counts. This sequence joins TRBV9 and TRBJ2-7, with 9 bases fitting TRBD1. The germline V gene has CDR1 SGDLS and CDR2 YYNGEE. The CDR3 runs 16 residues. V dropped 3 bases and J dropped 5; count of bases not matched to a gene: 12. CDR3 region: CASSASSGTGNNEQYF. CDR3 DNA sequence: TGTGCCAGCAGCGCCTCCTCCGGGACAGGGAACAACGAGCAGTACTTC.

With respect to this clone: Germline is not matched at one junction end, which may reflect a read error. The chain has TRBV18 and TRBJ1-4, with unresolved D. The CDR3 covers 12 residues. The germline gives CDR1 KGHSH, CDR2 LQKENI. The CDR3 loop is CASSPDPSGRLF. The CDR3 bases are TGTGCCAGCTCACCAGACCCAAGCGGTAGACTTTTT.

The chain employs TRBV29-1 and TRBJ2-3; 9 positions agree with TRBD1. J was trimmed by 0 bases and V by 7 bases; bases with no gene match: 2. The CDR3 is made up of 13 amino acids. In germline, CDR1 is SQVTM, CDR2 ANQGSEA. CDR3 DNA: TGCAGCGGAGGGACAGGGAGCACAGATACGCAGTATTTT. Its translation is CSGGTGSTDTQYF.

This sequence joins TRBV9 and TRBJ1-6; D might be TRBD1 (6 bases). V lost 3 bases to trimming and J lost 6 bases, with 10 bases between them. The CDR3 consists of 14 residues. Germline V gene sequence: CDR1 SGDLS, CDR2 YYNGEE. CDR3: CASSATGSNSPLHF. The DNA of the CDR3 is TGTGCCAGCAGCGCCACAGGGTCTAATTCACCCCTCCACTTT.

The V call is TRBV7-9, the J call TRBJ2-7; perhaps TRBD2 as D (6 bases). Germline-derived CDR1 and CDR2 are SEHNR and FQNEAQ (reference sequence). V dropped 8 bases and J dropped 6 bases, with 20 bases sitting between them. This CDR3 has 14 amino acids. DNA of the CDR3: TGTGCCAGCCGGTTCCGGGACTTGGCTACCGAGCAGTACTTC. This sequence encodes CASRFRDLATEQYF. Together with reference TRBV7-9 and TRBJ2-7, the CDR3 gives the full variable domain: DTGVSQNPRHKITKRGQNVTFRCDPISEHNRLYWYRQTLGQGPEFLTYFQNEAQLEKSRLLSDRFSAERPKGSFSTLEIQRTEQGDSAMYLCASRFRDLATEQYFGPGTRLTVT.

The chain links TRBV6-6 to TRBJ2-1; TRBD1 matches 7 bases. CDR1 MNHNY and CDR2 SVGAGI come from the germline V gene (reference sequence). The CDR3 has 12 residues. The V segment lost 8 bases and the J segment 4 bases; nucleotides outside the gene matches: 2. CDR3 nucleotide sequence: TGTGCCAGCTACAGGGGATACAATGAGCAGTTCTTC. Protein: CASYRGYNEQFF.

The chain employs TRBV12-5 and TRBJ1-4; weak D call: TRBD1 (5 bases). V gave up 1 base and J gave up 11 bases, with 8 bases separating them. This CDR3 comprises 12 residues. Per germline, CDR1 LGHNT and CDR2 FRNRAP. The CDR3 DNA is TGTGCTAGTGGTTTGGAGGCAGGGAAACTGTTTTTT. This encodes CASGLEAGKLFF.

The chain joins TRBV7-9 to TRBJ2-5; tentatively, D is TRBD2 (7 bases). The germline V and J ends were trimmed by 5 bases and 4 bases, with 17 bases remaining between them. The CDR3 covers 15 residues. Germline lookup yields CDR1 SEHNR and CDR2 FQNEAQ (reference sequence). The CDR3 sequence is CASSPSRGAAETQYF. CDR3 coding DNA: TGTGCCAGCAGCCCTTCACGGGGGGCCGCAGAGACCCAGTACTTC.

This sequence joins TRBV7-2 and TRBJ2-7; a possible D gene is TRBD1 (5 bases). V was shortened by 1 base and J by 7 bases, with 14 bases between the two germline ends. CDR1 is SGHTA and CDR2 is FQGNSA in the germline V gene. The CDR3 loop spans 14 amino acids. The CDR3 sequence: CASSLGSDRPEQYF. CDR3 bases: TGTGCCAGCAGCTTAGGGTCTGACAGACCTGAGCAGTACTTC.

V gene TRBV7-3 combines with J gene TRBJ2-1; 14 nucleotides match TRBD2. J was trimmed by 0 bases and V by 5 bases; bases with no gene match: 6. The CDR3 is 18 residues long. CDR1 and CDR2 from the germline V gene are SGHTA and FQGTGA. CDR3 sequence: CASSPGGLAGGSYNEQFF. CDR3 nucleotide sequence: TGTGCCAGCAGCCCCGGCGGACTAGCGGGAGGCTCCTACAATGAGCAGTTCTTC.

This rearrangement joins TRBV9 to TRBJ2-7; a possible D gene is TRBD2 (5 bases). The CDR3 sequence is 16 residues long. The V and J ends lost 3 bases and 4 bases respectively, with 20 bases between them. The germline V gene has CDR1 SGDLS and CDR2 YYNGEE. CDR3 bases: TGTGCCAGCAGCGGGCGAGGAGGATCGGCCGGATACGAGCAGTACTTC. Its protein is CASSGRGGSAGYEQYF. The variable domain in full, with the rest retrieved from reference TRBV9 and TRBJ2-7, is DSGVTQTPKHLITATGQRVTLRCSPRSGDLSVYWYQQSLDQGLQFLIQYYNGEERAKGNILERFSAQQFPDLHSELNLSSLELGDSALYFCASSGRGGSAGYEQYFGPGTRLTVT.

The V gene is TRBV30, the J gene TRBJ1-2; weak D call: TRBD1 (6 bases). CDR1 and CDR2 (germline): GTSNPN, SVGIG (reference sequence). The V end lost 3 bases, the J end lost 2 bases, and 10 bases lay between the germline ends. The CDR3 totals 13 residues. The chain's CDR3 is CAWSRGQNYGYTF. The CDR3 nucleotides are TGTGCCTGGAGCCGTGGACAGAACTATGGCTACACCTTC.

This chain joins TRBV2 and TRBJ2-5; possibly TRBD1 for D (6 bases). Germline V lookup: CDR1 SNHLY, CDR2 FYNNEI. CDR3 length equals 11 residues. With 8 bases removed from V and 2 bases from J, the gap between germline ends came to 6 bases. The CDR3 region has the DNA TGTGCCAGCGGACAGCAAGAGACCCAGTACTTC. Amino acids: CASGQQETQYF. The full variable domain, completed using reference TRBV2 and TRBJ2-5, is EPEVTQTPSHQVTQMGQEVILRCVPISNHLYFYWYRQILGQKVEFLVSFYNNEISEKSEIFDDQFSVERPDGSNFTLKIRSTKLEDSAMYFCASGQQETQYFGPGTRLLVL.

The rearrangement links TRBV28 to TRBJ2-1, with 7 bases that match TRBD2. The germline gives CDR1 MDHEN, CDR2 SYDVKM. V dropped 7 bases and J dropped 2; count of bases not matched to a gene: 5. The CDR3 length is 14 residues. The CDR3 sequence: CASIRTSPYNEQFF. Written as DNA, the CDR3 is TGTGCCAGCATTCGGACTAGTCCCTACAATGAGCAGTTCTTC.

In its sample, this clone was seen once. The V call is TRBV5-1, the J call TRBJ1-1; TRBD1 matches at 9 bases. Germline lookup yields CDR1 SGHRS and CDR2 YFSETQ. The CDR3 is 16 residues long. J was trimmed by 0 bases and V by 3 bases; bases with no gene match: 6. The CDR3 DNA is TGCGCCAGCAGCTCCGGGACAGGGTACATGAACACTGAAGCTTTCTTT. Its protein is CASSSGTGYMNTEAFF.

This chain joins TRBV10-1 and TRBJ2-7; D possibly corresponds to TRBD1 (6 bases). The CDR3 totals 14 residues. Germline loops: CDR1 WNHNN, CDR2 SYGVQD (reference sequence). Trimming removed 2 bases at V and 3 bases at J, with 11 bases between. CDR3 DNA: TGCGCCAGCAGTGAGGCACAGGGACGCTACGAGCAGTACTTC. This gives the protein CASSEAQGRYEQYF.

The chain carries TRBV12-2 and TRBJ2-7; TRBD1, the table's D call, lacks a check against the DNA. TRBV12-2 is reported as a pseudogene. The CDR3 sequence is 15 residues long. CDR3 nucleotide sequence: TGTGCAAGTCGCTCCGGACAGGGGCTAATGTACGAGCAGTACTTC. It yields the protein CASRSGQGLMYEQYF.